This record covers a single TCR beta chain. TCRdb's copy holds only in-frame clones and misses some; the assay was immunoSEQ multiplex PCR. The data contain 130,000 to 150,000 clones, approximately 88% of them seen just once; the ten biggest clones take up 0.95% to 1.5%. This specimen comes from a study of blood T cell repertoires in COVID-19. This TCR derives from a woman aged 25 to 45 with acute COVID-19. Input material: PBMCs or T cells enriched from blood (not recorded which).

CDR3 DNA: TGTGCCAGCTCACCCCAACTGGGACATAGCGGCACAGATACGCAGTATTTT. Encoded protein: CASSPQLGHSGTDTQYF. The V gene is TRBV18, the J gene TRBJ2-3, with a weak D call TRBD1 (6 bases). From germline, CDR1 is KGHSH and CDR2 LQKENI. V gave up 3 bases and J gave up 1 base, with 17 bases separating them. This CDR3 comprises 17 residues. Based on the CDR3 plus reference TRBV18 and TRBJ2-3, the full variable domain is NAGVMQNPRHLVRRRGQEARLRCSPMKGHSHVYWYRQLPEEGLKFMVYLQKENIIDESGMPKERFSAEFPKEGPSILRIQQVVRGDSAAYFCASSPQLGHSGTDTQYFGPGTRLTVL.